This T cell receptor beta chain was documented in a study of blood T cell repertoires in COVID-19. Background on the study: Both acute and convalescent COVID-19 samples were obtained from the United States, Italy and Spain.

The CDR3 is 15 amino acids. Trimming removed 2 bases at V and 0 bases at J, with 8 bases between. The germline CDR1 and CDR2 sequences are SEHNR and FQNEAQ (reference sequence). Sequencing was performed with immunoSEQ multiplex PCR; in TCRdb, only in-frame clones are kept and a portion is missing. In the table there are around 280,000 clones, roughly 86% of which are singletons. The chain is built from TRBV7-9 and TRBJ1-5; no definite D call. Sequencing was performed on peripheral blood. The TCR sequence derives from a woman aged 30 to 39 who had recovered from COVID-19. CDR3 region: CASSLNSNSNQPQHF. The CDR3 bases are TGTGCCAGCAGCTTAAACAGTAATAGCAATCAGCCCCAGCATTTT.